The 2 T cell receptor beta chains listed next were all sequenced from one sample in a study of T cell changes during pregnancy in multiple sclerosis. The method was immunoSEQ multiplex PCR; TCRdb's version includes in-frame clones alone and lacks a portion of them. The table lists more than 30,000 clones, approximately 92% of them singletons. The sequencing sample was made of PBMCs (not recorded whether the cells were cultured). These receptors came from a female donor with multiple sclerosis, enrolled in a pregnancy study.

The genes are TRBV6-6 and TRBJ1-2; TRBD1 matches 9 bases. J gave up 9 bases and V 2 bases, and 13 bases lay outside the gene matches. This CDR3 has 16 amino acids. Germline CDR1 is MNHNY and CDR2 is SVGAGI (reference sequence). CDR3 coding DNA: TGTGCCAGCAGTTACAGAGCCACCGGGGACAGGGTGAGCTACACCTTC. Amino acid sequence: CASSYRATGDRVSYTF.

This chain uses TRBV5-5 with TRBJ2-7, with 11 bases identical to TRBD1. This CDR3 spans 14 amino acids. The trim removed 3 bases at V and 2 bases at J, leaving 1 base unmatched. Germline V gene lookup returns CDR1 SGHKS and CDR2 YYEKEE (reference sequence). CDR3 sequence: CASSWGQGAYEQYF. CDR3 DNA: TGTGCCAGCAGCTGGGGACAGGGGGCCTACGAGCAGTACTTC.